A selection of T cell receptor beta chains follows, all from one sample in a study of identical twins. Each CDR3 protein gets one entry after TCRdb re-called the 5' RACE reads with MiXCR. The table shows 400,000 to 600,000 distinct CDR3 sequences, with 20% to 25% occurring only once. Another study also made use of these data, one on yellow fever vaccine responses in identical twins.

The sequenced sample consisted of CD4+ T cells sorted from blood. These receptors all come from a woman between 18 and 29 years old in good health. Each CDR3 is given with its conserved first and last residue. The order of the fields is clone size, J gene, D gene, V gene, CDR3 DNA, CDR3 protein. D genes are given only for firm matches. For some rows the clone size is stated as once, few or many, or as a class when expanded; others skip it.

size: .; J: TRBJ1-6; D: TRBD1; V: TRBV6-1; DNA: TGTGCCAGCAGTATCTGGGACAGAAATTCACCCCTCCACTTT; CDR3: CASSIWDRNSPLHF
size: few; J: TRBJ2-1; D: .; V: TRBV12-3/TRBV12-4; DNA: TGTGCCAGCAGCCCCACCCCCTATATACAGCAGTTCTTC; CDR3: CASSPTPYIQQFF
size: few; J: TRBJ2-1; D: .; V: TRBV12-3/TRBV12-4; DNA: TGTGCCAGCAACCATTATGTGAATGAGCAGTTCTTC; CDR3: CASNHYVNEQFF
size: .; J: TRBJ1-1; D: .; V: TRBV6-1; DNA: TGTGCCAGCAGTGAACCAGTAGCCACTGAAGCTTTCTTT; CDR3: CASSEPVATEAFF
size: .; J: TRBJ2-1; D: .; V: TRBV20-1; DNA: TGCAGTGCCCAGGGGCTAGCTTCCCACAATGAGCAGTTCTTC; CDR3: CSAQGLASHNEQFF
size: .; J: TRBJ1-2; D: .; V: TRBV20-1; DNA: TGCAGTGCGCGACGTCAGGGCAGTGACTATGGCTACACCTTC; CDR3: CSARRQGSDYGYTF
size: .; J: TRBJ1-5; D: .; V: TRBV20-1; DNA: TGCAGTGCTAGGCCCCAGGGGAATCAGCCCCAGCATTTT; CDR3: CSARPQGNQPQHF
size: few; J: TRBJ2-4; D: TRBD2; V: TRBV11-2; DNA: TGTGCCAGCAGCTTACCCCCGGAGCTAGCGGGGGGGCGGTCCAAAAACATTCAGTACTTC; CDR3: CASSLPPELAGGRSKNIQYF
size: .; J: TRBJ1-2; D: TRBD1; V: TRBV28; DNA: TGTGCCAGCAGCGGGACAGGGAGGTACTATGGCTACACCTTC; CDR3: CASSGTGRYYGYTF
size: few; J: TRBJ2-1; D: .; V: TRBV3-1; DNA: TGTGCCAGCAGCCAAGGGCCAGTCAATGAGCAGTTCTTC; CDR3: CASSQGPVNEQFF
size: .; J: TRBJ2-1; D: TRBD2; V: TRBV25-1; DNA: TGTGCCAGCAGTGACCCCGGACTAGCGGGAGGGCCTGGAGAGCAGTTCTTC; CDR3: CASSDPGLAGGPGEQFF
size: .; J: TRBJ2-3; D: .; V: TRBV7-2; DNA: TGTGCCAGCCCGACGGGGTGGGGTGGGGATACGCAGTATTTT; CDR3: CASPTGWGGDTQYF
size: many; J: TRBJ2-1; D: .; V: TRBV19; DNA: TGTGCCAGTAGTGAGGCGGCCAGCTCCTACAATGAGCAGTTCTTC; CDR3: CASSEAASSYNEQFF
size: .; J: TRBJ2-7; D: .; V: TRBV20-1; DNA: TGCAGTGCTCGAAGCTTGACCGTCTACGAGCAGTACTTC; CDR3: CSARSLTVYEQYF
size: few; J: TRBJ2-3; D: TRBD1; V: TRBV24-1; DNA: TGTGCCACCAGTGATCCCGGGACAGGGGCCGATACGCAGTATTTT; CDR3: CATSDPGTGADTQYF
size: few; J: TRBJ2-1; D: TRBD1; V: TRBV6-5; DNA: TGTGCCAGCAGTTACGGGACAGTCGCTAATGAGCAGTTCTTC; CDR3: CASSYGTVANEQFF
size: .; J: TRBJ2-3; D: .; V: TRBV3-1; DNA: TGTGCCAGCAGCCAAGGAGGCGTTTCTAGCACAGATACGCAGTATTTT; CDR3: CASSQGGVSSTDTQYF
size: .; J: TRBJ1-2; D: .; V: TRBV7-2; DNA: TGTGCCAGCAGCTTAGTGCAGAACTATGGCTACACCTTC; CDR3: CASSLVQNYGYTF
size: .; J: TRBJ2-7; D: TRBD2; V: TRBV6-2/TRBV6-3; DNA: TGTGCCAGCAGTTACTCGTCGACTAGCTACTCCTACGAGCAGTACTTC; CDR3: CASSYSSTSYSYEQYF
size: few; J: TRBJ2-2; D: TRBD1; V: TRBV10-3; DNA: TGTGCCATCAGTGGAGTAAGACAGGGGGCAAACACCGGGGAGCTGTTTTTT; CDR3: CAISGVRQGANTGELFF
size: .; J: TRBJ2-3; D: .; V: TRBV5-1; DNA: TGCGCCAGCAGCCTTGGGAGGAGGCAGTATTTT; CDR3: CASSLGRRQYF
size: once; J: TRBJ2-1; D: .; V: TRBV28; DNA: TGTGCCAGCAGAGGGGGAGGTCGTAATGAGCAGTTCTTC; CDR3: CASRGGGRNEQFF
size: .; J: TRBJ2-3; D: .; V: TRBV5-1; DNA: TGCGCCAGCAGCTTGGAAGGGAAACACACAGATACGCAGTATTTT; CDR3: CASSLEGKHTDTQYF
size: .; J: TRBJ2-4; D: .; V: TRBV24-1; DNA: TGTGCCACCAGTGATTTGCGTCGGTACGTTCAAGCCAAAAACATTCAGTACTTC; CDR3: CATSDLRRYVQAKNIQYF
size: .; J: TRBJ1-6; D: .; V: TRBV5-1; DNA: TGCGCCAGCAGCTTGGCTGGGGGAAGGGGAAATTCACCCCTCCACTTT; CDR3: CASSLAGGRGNSPLHF
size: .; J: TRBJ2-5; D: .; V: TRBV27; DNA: TGTGCCAGCAGTCCACAAGTCGGGACCCAGTACTTC; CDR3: CASSPQVGTQYF
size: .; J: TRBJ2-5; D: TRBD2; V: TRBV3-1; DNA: TGTGCCAGCAGCCAAGGGTGGACTAGCGGGCGACAAGAGACCCAGTACTTC; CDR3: CASSQGWTSGRQETQYF
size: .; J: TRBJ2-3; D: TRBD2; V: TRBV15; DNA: TGTGCCACCAGCCCCTATGGACTAGCCTCAGATACGCAGTATTTT; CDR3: CATSPYGLASDTQYF
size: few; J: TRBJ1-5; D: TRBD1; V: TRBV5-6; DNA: TGTGCCAGCAGCTTACGGGACAGGGTCCAGCCCCAGCATTTT; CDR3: CASSLRDRVQPQHF
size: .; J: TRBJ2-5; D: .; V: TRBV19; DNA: TGTGCCAGCAGGACAGGAGGGGGACAAGAGACCCAGTACTTC; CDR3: CASRTGGGQETQYF
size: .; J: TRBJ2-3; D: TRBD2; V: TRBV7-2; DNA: TGTGCCAGCAGCCACAAGGCGGGGGGCACAGATACGCAGTATTTT; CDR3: CASSHKAGGTDTQYF
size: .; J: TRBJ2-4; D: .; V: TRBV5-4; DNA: TGTGCCAGCAGCTTGGGGGGTCGGGACGCCAAAAACATTCAGTACTTC; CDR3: CASSLGGRDAKNIQYF
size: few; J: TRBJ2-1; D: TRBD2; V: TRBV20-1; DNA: TGCTGTGCTAGAGATGGTGCTAGCGGGAGGTCCTACAATGAGCAGTTCTTC; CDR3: CCARDGASGRSYNEQFF
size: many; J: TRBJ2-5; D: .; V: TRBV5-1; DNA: TGCGCCAGCAGCTTCTGGAGGGGAGAGACCCAGTACTTC; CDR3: CASSFWRGETQYF
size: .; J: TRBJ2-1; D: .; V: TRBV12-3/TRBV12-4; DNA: TGTGCCAGCAGTTTTCACTCCCTCAATGAGCAGTTCTTC; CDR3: CASSFHSLNEQFF
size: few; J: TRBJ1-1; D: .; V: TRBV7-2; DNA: TGTGCCAGCGGTGGGACTTACACTGAAGCTTTCTTT; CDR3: CASGGTYTEAFF
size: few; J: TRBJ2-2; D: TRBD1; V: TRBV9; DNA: TGTGCCAGCAGCTCGCCTAGCAGACAGGGGACCGGGGAGCTGTTTTTT; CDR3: CASSSPSRQGTGELFF
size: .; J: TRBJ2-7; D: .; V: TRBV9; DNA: TGTGCCAGCAGCCCCCGGGTAAACTACGAGCAGTACTTC; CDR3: CASSPRVNYEQYF
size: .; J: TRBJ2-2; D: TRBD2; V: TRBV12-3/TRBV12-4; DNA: TGTGCCAGTTTACTAGCGGGAGGGGAGGCCGGGGAGCTGTTTTTT; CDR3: CASLLAGGEAGELFF
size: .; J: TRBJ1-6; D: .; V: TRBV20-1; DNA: TGCAGTGCCTCCACAGGGAATTCACCCCTCCACTTT; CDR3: CSASTGNSPLHF
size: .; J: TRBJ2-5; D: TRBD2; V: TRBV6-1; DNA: TGTGCCAGCAGGGGACTAGCGGCCCAAGAGACCCAGTACTTC; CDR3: CASRGLAAQETQYF
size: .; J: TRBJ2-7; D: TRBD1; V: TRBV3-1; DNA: TGTGCCAGCAGCCCGACAGGGGCCGGAACTAACGAGCAGTACTTC; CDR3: CASSPTGAGTNEQYF
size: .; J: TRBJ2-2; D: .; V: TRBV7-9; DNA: TGTGCCAGCAGCTTAGGGCGAGCCACCGGGGAGCTGTTTTTT; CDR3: CASSLGRATGELFF
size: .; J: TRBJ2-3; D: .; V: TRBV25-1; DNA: TGTGCCAGCGCCAGGGGGGGAGGCACAGATACGCAGTATTTT; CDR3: CASARGGGTDTQYF
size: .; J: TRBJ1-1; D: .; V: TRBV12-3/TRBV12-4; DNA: TGTGCCAGCAGTCCCCAGCCCGGGGTGAACACTGAAGCTTTCTTT; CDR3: CASSPQPGVNTEAFF